The clone carrying this T cell receptor (beta chain) was counted only a few times. Its antigen is not known. This record comes from a study of T cell repertoires in cytomegalovirus infection. Study results and caveats: CMV carriers with the relevant HLA were identified by cumulative public TCR beta family frequency.

The CDR3 runs to 16 residues. Germline loops: CDR1 MGHDK, CDR2 SYGVNS. V lost 8 bases, J lost 0 bases, and 17 bases lay in between. Using its own MiXCR run on the reads, TCRdb lists one record per CDR3 protein. The sample yields about 450,000 distinct CDR3 sequences, under 40% seen once. The chain recombines TRBV25-1 with TRBJ1-3; D might be TRBD1 (5 bases). Sequencing was done on a sample of PBMCs. This receptor was obtained from a human donor in good health (CMV status not recorded). Some clones in this sample may be carry-over from other donors' samples. The DNA of the CDR3 is TGTGCCAGCTCAGGGCCCCGAGGACGCTCTGGAAACACCATATATTTT. Its translation: CASSGPRGRSGNTIYF.